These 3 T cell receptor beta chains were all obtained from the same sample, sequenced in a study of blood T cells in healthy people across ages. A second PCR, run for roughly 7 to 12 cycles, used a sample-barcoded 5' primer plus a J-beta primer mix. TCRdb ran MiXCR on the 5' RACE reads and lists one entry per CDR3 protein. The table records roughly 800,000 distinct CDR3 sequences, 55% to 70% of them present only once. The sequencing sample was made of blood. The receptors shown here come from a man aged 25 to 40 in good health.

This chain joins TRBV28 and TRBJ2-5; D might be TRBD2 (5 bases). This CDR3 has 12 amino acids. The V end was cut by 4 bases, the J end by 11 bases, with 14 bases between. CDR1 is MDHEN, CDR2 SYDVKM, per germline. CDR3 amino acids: CASSSVLREQYF. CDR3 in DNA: TGTGCCAGCAGTTCGGTCCTGAGGGAGCAGTACTTC.

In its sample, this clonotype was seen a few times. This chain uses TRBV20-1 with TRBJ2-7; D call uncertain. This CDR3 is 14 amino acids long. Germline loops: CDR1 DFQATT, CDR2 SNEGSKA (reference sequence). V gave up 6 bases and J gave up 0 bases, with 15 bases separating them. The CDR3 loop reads CSAPLGVSSYEQYF. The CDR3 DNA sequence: TGCAGTGCCCCCCTGGGCGTGAGCTCCTACGAGCAGTACTTC.

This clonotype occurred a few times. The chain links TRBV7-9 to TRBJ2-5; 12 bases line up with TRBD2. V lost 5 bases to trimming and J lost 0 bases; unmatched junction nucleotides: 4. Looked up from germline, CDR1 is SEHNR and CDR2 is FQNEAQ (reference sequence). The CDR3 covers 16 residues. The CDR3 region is CASSPGLAGYQETQYF. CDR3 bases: TGTGCCAGCAGCCCTGGACTAGCGGGATACCAAGAGACCCAGTACTTC.